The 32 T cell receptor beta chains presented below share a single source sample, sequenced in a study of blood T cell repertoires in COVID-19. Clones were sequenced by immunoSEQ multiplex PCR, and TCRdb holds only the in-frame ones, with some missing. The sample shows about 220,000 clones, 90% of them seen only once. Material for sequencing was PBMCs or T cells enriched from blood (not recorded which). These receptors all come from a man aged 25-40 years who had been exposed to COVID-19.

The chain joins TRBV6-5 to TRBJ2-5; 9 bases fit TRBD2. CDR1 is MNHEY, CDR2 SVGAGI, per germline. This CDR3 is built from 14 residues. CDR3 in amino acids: CAAGTSPKGETQYF. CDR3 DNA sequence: TGTGCAGCGGGGACTAGCCCAAAGGGGGAGACCCAGTACTTC.

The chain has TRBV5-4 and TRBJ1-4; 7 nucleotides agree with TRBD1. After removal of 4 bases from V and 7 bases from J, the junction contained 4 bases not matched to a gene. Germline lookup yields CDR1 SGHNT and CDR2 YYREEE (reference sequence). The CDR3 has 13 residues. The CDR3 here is CASSRNRGEKLFF. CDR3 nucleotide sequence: TGTGCCAGCAGCCGCAACAGGGGTGAAAAACTGTTTTTT.

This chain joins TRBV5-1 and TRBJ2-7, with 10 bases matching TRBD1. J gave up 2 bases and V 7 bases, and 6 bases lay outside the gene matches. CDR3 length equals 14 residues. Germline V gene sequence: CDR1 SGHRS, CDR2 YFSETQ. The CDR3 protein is CASGRGTGAYEQYF. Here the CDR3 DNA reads TGCGCCAGCGGACGTGGGACAGGGGCCTACGAGCAGTACTTC.

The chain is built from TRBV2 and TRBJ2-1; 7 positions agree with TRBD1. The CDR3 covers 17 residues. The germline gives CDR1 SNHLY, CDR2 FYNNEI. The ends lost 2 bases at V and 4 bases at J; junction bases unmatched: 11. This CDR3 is CASSEPLYRGVYNEQFF. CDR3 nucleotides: TGTGCCAGCAGTGAACCCCTGTACAGGGGAGTTTACAATGAGCAGTTCTTC. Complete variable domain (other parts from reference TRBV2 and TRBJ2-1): EPEVTQTPSHQVTQMGQEVILRCVPISNHLYFYWYRQILGQKVEFLVSFYNNEISEKSEIFDDQFSVERPDGSNFTLKIRSTKLEDSAMYFCASSEPLYRGVYNEQFFGPGTRLTVL.

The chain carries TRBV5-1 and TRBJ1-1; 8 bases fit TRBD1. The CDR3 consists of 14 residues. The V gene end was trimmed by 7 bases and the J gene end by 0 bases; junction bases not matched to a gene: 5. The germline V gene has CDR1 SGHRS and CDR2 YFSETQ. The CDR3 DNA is TGCGCCAGCGGCACAGGGGGGATGAACACTGAAGCTTTCTTT. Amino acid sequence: CASGTGGMNTEAFF. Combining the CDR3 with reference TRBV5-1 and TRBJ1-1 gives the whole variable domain KAGVTQTPRYLIKTRGQQVTLSCSPISGHRSVSWYQQTPGQGLQFLFEYFSETQRNKGNFPGRFSGRQFSNSRSEMNVSTLELGDSALYLCASGTGGMNTEAFFGQGTRLTVV.

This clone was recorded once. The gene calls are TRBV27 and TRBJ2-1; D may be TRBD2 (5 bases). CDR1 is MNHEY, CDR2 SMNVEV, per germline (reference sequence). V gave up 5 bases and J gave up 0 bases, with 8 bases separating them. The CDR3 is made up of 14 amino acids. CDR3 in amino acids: CASSRSGSYNEQFF. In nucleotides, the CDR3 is TGTGCCAGCAGTCGGAGCGGCTCCTACAATGAGCAGTTCTTC.

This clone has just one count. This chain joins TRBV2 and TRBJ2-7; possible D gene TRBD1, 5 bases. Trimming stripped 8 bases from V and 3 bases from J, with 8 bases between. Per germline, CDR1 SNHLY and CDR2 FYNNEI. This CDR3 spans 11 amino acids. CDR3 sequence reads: CASGRDYEQYF. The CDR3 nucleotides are TGTGCCAGCGGCAGGGACTACGAGCAGTACTTC.

CDR3 sequence: CASSQERETGEAFF. In DNA form, the CDR3 reads TGTGCCAGCAGCCAAGAAAGGGAGACCGGTGAAGCTTTCTTT. The gene calls are TRBV3-1 (or the pseudogene TRBV3-2) and TRBJ1-1; D unclear. The germline CDR1 and CDR2 sequences are LGHDT and YNNKEL (reference sequence). CDR3 length: 14 residues. Trimming left V 0 bases short and J 7 bases short, with 12 bases between.

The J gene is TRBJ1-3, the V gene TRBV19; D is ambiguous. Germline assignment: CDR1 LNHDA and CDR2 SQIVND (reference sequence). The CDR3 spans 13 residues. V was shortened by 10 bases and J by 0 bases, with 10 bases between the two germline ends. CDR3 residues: CATVQSSGNTIYF. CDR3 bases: TGTGCCACCGTACAGAGCTCTGGAAACACCATATATTTT.

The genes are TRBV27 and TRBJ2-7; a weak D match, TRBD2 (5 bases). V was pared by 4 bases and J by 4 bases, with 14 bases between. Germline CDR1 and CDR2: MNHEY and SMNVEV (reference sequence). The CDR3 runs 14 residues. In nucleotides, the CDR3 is TGTGCCAGCAGTTCCCGCGGGCCCAGATACGAGCAGTACTTC. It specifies CASSSRGPRYEQYF.

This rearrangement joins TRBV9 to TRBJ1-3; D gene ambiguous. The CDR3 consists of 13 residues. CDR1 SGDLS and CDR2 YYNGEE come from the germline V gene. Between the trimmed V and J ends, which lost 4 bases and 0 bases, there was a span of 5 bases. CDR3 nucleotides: TGTGCCAGCAGCTCAGGCTCTGGAAACACCATATATTTT. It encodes CASSSGSGNTIYF.

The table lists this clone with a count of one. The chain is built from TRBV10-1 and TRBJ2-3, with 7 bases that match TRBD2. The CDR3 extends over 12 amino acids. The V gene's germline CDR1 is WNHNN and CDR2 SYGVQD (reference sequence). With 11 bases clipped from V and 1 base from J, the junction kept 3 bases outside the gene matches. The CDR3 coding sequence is TGCGCCGGAGGGAGGGGCACAGATACGCAGTATTTT. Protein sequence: CAGGRGTDTQYF.

CDR3 DNA: TGTGCCAGCAATGGACAGGGTTACACTGAAGCTTTCTTT. It translates to CASNGQGYTEAFF. The J gene is TRBJ1-1, the V gene TRBV2, with TRBD1 matching over 8 bases. Unmatched junction bases numbered 4, after V lost 7 bases and J lost 3 bases. The CDR3 extends over 13 amino acids. Germline V CDR1 and CDR2: SNHLY, FYNNEI.

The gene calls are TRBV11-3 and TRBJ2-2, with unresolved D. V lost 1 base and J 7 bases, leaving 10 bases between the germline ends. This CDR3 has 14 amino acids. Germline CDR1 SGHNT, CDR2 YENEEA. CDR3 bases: TGTGCCAGCAGCTTAGGGTCCGGCGGCGGGGAGCTGTTTTTT. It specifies CASSLGSGGGELFF.

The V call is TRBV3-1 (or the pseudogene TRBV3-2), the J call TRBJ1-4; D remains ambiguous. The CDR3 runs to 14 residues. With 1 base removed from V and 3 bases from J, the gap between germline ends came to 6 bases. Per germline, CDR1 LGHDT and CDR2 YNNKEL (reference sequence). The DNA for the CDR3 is TGTGCCAGCAGCCAAGCCGGGGCTAATGAAAAACTGTTTTTT. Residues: CASSQAGANEKLFF.

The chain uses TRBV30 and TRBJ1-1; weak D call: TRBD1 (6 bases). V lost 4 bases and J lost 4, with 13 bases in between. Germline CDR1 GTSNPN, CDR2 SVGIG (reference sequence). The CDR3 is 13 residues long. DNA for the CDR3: TGTGCCTGGAATGCAGGGGTGTCCACTGAAGCTTTCTTT. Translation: CAWNAGVSTEAFF.

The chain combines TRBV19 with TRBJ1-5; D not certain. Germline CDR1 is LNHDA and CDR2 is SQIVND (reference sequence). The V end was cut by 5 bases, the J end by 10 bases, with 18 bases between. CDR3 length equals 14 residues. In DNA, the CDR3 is TGTGCCAGTAGTCCCAGGCATATCATAATCCCCCAGCATTTT. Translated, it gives CASSPRHIIIPQHF.

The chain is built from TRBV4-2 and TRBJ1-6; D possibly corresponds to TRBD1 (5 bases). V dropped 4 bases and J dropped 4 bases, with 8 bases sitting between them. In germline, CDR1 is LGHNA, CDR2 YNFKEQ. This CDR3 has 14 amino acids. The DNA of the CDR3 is TGTGCCAGCAGCCTGGACACTTATAATTCACCCCTCCACTTT. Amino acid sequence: CASSLDTYNSPLHF.

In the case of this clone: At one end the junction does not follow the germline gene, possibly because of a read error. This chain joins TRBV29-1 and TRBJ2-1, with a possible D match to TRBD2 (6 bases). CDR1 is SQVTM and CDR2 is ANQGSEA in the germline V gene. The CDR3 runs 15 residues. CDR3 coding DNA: TGCAGCGTGGGGCCGGCGGGGTCGTCCTCCAATGAGCAGTTCTTC. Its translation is CSVGPAGSSSNEQFF.

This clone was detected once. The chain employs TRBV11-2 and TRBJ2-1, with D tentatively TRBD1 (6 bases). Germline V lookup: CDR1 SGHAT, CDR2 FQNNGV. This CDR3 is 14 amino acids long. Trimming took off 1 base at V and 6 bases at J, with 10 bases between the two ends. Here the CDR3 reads CASSLGSGVNEQFF. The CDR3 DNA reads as TGTGCCAGCAGCTTAGGGTCAGGGGTCAATGAGCAGTTCTTC. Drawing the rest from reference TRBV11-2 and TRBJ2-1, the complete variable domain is EAGVAQSPRYKIIEKRQSVAFWCNPISGHATLYWYQQILGQGPKLLIQFQNNGVVDDSQLPKDRFSAERLKGVDSTLKIQPAKLEDSAVYLCASSLGSGVNEQFFGPGTRLTVL.

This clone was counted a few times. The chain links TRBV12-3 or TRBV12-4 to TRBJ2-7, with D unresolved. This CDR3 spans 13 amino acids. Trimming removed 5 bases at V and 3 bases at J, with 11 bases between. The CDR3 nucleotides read TGTGCCAGCAGTCCCACCTTCTACTACGAGCAGTACTTC. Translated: CASSPTFYYEQYF.

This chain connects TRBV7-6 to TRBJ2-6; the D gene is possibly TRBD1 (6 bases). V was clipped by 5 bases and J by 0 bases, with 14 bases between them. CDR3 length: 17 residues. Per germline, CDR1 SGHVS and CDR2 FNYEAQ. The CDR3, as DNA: TGTGCCAGCAGCGACGGGCAGGGGTCCTCTGGGGCCAACGTCCTGACTTTC. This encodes CASSDGQGSSGANVLTF.

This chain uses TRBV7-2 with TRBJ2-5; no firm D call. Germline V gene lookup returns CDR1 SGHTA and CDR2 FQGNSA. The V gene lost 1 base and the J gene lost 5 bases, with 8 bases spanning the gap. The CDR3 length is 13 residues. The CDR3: CASSLGLGETQYF. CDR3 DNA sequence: TGTGCCAGCAGCTTAGGACTTGGGGAGACCCAGTACTTC.

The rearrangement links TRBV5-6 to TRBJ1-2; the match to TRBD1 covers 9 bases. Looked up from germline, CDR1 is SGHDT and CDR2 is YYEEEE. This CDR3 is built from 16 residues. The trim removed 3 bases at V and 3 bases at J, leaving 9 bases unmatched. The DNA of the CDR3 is TGTGCCAGCAGCTGGGGGACAGGGCTCGGAGACTATGGCTACACCTTC. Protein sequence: CASSWGTGLGDYGYTF.

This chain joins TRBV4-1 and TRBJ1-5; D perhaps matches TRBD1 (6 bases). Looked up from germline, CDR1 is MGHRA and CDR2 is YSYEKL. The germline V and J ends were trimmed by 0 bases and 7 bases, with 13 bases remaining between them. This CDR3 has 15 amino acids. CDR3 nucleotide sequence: TGCGCCAGCAGCCAAGAGCCAGGGGAGGGACAGCCCCAGCATTTT. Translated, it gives CASSQEPGEGQPQHF.

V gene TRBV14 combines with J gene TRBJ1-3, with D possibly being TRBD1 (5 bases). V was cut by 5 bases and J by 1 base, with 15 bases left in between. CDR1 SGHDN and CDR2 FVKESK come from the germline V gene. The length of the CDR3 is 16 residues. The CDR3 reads CASSFRIQDSGNTIYF. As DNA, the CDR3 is TGTGCCAGCAGCTTTCGGATACAGGATTCTGGAAACACCATATATTTT.

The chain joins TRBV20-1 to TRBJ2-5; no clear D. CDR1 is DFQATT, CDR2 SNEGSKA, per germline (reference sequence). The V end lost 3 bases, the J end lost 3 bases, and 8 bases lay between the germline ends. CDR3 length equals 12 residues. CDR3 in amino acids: CSASSEKETQYF. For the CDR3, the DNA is TGCAGTGCTAGTTCGGAGAAAGAGACCCAGTACTTC.

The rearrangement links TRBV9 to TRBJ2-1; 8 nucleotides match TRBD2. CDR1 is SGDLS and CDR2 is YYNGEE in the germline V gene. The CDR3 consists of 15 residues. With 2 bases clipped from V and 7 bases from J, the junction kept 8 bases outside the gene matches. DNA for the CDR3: TGTGCCAGCAGCGTTCGGGGGGGCGCAGGGAATGAGCAGTTCTTC. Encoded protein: CASSVRGGAGNEQFF.

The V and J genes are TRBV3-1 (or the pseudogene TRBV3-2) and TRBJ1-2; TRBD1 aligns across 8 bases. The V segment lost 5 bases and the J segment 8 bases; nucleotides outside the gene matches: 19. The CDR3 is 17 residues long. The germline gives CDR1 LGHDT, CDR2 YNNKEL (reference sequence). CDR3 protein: CASSSPGTGEFIWGYTF. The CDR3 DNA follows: TGTGCCAGCAGCTCCCCCGGGACAGGAGAATTTATCTGGGGCTACACCTTC.

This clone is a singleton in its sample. The CDR3 DNA is TGTGCCAGCAGTGGGGATAGTGACAGAAATTCACCCCTCCACTTT. It encodes CASSGDSDRNSPLHF. The gene calls are TRBV2 and TRBJ1-6; D possibly corresponds to TRBD1 (5 bases). The CDR3 length is 15 residues. Germline V gene data show CDR1 as SNHLY and CDR2 as FYNNEI. V lost 4 bases, J lost 7 bases, and 14 bases lay in between. The entire variable domain, with the rest obtained from reference TRBV2 and TRBJ1-6, is as follows: EPEVTQTPSHQVTQMGQEVILRCVPISNHLYFYWYRQILGQKVEFLVSFYNNEISEKSEIFDDQFSVERPDGSNFTLKIRSTKLEDSAMYFCASSGDSDRNSPLHFGNGTRLTVT.

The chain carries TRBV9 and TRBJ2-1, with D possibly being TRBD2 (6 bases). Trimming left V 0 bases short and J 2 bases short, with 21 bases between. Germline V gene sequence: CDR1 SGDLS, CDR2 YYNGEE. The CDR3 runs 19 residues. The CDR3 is CASSVGVFMGTPPYNEQFF. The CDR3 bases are TGTGCCAGCAGCGTAGGGGTTTTTATGGGGACTCCCCCCTACAATGAGCAGTTCTTC.

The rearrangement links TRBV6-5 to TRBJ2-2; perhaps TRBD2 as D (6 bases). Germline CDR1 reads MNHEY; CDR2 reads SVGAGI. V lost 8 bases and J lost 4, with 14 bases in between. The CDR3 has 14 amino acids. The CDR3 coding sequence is TGTGCCAGCGGTCCGGGGGTAGGCACCGGGGAGCTGTTTTTT. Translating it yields CASGPGVGTGELFF.